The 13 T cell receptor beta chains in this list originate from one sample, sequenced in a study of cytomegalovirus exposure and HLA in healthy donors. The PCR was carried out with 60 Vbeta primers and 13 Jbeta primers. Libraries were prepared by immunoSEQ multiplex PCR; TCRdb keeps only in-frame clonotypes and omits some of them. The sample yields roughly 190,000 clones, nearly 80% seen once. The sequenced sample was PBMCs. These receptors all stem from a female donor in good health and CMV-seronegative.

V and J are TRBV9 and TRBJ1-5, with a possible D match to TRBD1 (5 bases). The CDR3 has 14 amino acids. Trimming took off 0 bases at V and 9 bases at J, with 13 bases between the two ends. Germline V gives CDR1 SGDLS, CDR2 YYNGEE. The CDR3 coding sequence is TGTGCCAGCAGCGTAGAGGCCACAGGCCGGCCCCAGCATTTT. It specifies CASSVEATGRPQHF.

The CDR3 region has the DNA TGTGCCAGCTCACCATCTGGACAGGGGTGGGGTGAAAAACTGTTTTTT. It is translated as CASSPSGQGWGEKLFF. This chain connects TRBV18 to TRBJ1-4; 9 bases line up with TRBD1. Germline V gives CDR1 KGHSH, CDR2 LQKENI. Trimming cost V 2 bases and J 7 bases; bases outside gene matches: 8. The CDR3 consists of 16 residues.

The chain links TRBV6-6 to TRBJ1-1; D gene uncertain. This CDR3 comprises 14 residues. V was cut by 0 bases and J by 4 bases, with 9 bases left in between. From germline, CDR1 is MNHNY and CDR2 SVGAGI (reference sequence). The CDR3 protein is CASSYSGSATEAFF. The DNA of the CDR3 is TGTGCCAGCAGTTACTCCGGGTCTGCCACTGAAGCTTTCTTT.

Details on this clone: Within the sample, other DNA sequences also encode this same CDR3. CDR3 DNA sequence: TGTGCCAGCAGACCAGGGACTAGGCCCTACGAGCAGTACTTC. Amino acids: CASRPGTRPYEQYF. The V and J genes are TRBV28 and TRBJ2-7, with 8 bases lining up with TRBD2. V was clipped by 6 bases and J by 2 bases; unmatched bases: 6. Germline-derived CDR1 and CDR2 are MDHEN and SYDVKM. The CDR3 loop spans 14 amino acids.

The CDR3 is CASSPSTGVRAPVSYEQYF. The CDR3 DNA reads TGTGCCAGCAGCCCATCCACGGGGGTTCGCGCTCCTGTATCCTACGAGCAGTACTTC. This chain links TRBV13 with TRBJ2-7, with D maybe TRBD2 (6 bases). The V gene lost 5 bases and the J gene lost 1 base, with 27 bases spanning the gap. The germline V gene encodes CDR1 PRHDT and CDR2 FYEKMQ (reference sequence). This CDR3 comprises 19 residues.

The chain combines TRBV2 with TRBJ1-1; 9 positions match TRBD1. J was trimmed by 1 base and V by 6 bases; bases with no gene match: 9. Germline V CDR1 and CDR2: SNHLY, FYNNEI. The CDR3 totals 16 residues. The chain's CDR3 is CASRDGTGSANTEAFF. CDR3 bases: TGTGCCAGCAGGGACGGGACAGGGTCGGCGAACACTGAAGCTTTCTTT. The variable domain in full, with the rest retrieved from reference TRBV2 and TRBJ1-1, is EPEVTQTPSHQVTQMGQEVILRCVPISNHLYFYWYRQILGQKVEFLVSFYNNEISEKSEIFDDQFSVERPDGSNFTLKIRSTKLEDSAMYFCASRDGTGSANTEAFFGQGTRLTVV.

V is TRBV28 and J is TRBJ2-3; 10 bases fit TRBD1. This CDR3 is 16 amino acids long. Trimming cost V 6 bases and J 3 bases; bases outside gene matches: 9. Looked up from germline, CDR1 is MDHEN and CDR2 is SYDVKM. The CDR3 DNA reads TGTGCCAGCAGACCAAGGACAGGGGGGTGGACAGATACGCAGTATTTT. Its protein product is CASRPRTGGWTDTQYF.

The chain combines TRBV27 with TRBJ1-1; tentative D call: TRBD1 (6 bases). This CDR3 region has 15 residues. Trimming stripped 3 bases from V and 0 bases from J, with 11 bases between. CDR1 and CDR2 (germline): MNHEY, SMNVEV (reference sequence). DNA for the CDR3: TGTGCCAGCAGTTTTGGCCACAGGGTGAACACTGAAGCTTTCTTT. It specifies CASSFGHRVNTEAFF.

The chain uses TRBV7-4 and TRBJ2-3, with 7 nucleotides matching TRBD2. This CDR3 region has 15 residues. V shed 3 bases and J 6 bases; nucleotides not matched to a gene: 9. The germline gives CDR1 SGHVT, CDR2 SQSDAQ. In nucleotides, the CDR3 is TGTGCCAGCAGCTTCCGACTAGCCCGCCTGGATACGCAGTATTTT. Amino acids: CASSFRLARLDTQYF.

This chain's CDR3 is CASSPGTGGYEQYF. CDR3 DNA sequence: TGTGCCAGCAGCCCAGGGACAGGGGGATACGAGCAGTACTTC. The gene calls are TRBV5-4 and TRBJ2-5, with TRBD1 matching 11 bases. The end of the DNA fits TRBJ2-7 better, so the J call may be wrong. CDR1 is SGHNT, CDR2 YYREEE, per germline (reference sequence). The CDR3 contains 14 residues.

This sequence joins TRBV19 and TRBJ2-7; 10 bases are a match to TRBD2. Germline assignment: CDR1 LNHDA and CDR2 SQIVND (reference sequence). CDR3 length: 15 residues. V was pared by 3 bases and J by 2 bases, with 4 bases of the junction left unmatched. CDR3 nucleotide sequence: TGTGCCAGTAGTATCCTAGCGGGGGTAGCCTACGAGCAGTACTTC. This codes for CASSILAGVAYEQYF.

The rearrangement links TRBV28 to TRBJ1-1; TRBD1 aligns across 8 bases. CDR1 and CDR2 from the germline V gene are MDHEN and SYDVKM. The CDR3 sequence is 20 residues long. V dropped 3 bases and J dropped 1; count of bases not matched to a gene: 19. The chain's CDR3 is CASSFAGGNGQGGRNTEAFF. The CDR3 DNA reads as TGTGCCAGCAGTTTTGCCGGGGGGAACGGACAGGGAGGTAGGAACACTGAAGCTTTCTTT.

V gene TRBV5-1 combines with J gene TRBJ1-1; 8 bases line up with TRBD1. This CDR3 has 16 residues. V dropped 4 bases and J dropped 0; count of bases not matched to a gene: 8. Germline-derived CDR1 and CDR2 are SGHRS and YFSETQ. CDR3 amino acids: CASSEDRVGMNTEAFF. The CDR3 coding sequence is TGCGCCAGCAGCGAGGACAGGGTAGGCATGAACACTGAAGCTTTCTTT.